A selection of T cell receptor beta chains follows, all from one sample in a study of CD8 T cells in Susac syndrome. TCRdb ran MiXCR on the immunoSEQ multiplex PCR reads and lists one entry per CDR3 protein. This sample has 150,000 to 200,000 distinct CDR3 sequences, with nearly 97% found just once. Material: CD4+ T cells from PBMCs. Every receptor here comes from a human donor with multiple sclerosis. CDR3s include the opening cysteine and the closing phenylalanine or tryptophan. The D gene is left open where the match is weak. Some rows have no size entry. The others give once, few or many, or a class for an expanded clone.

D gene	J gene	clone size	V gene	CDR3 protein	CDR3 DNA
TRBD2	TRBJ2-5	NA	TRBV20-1	CSASITSGEETQYF	TGCAGTGCTAGTATAACTAGCGGGGAAGAGACCCAGTACTTC
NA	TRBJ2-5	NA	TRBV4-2	CASSQDQEKTQYF	TGTGCCAGCAGCCAAGATCAGGAAAAGACCCAGTACTTC
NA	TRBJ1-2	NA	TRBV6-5	CASSYGGDYGYTF	TGTGCCAGCAGTTACGGGGGAGACTATGGCTACACCTTC
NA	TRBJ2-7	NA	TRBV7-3	CASSLGGTGPYEQYF	TGTGCCAGCAGCTTAGGGGGGACGGGCCCCTACGAGCAGTACTTC
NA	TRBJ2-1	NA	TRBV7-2	CASSATDNEQFF	TGTGCCAGCAGCGCCACCGATAATGAGCAGTTCTTC
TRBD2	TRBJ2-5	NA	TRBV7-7	CASSLRTSGQETQYF	TGTGCTAGCAGCTTAAGGACTAGCGGCCAAGAGACCCAGTACTTC
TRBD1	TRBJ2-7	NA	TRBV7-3	CASSPMDRVTEQYF	TGTGCCAGCAGCCCCATGGACAGGGTAACCGAGCAGTACTTC
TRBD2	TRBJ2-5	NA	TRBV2	CASRKTSGGQETQYF	TGTGCCAGCAGAAAGACTAGCGGGGGGCAAGAGACCCAGTACTTC
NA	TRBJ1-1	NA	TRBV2	CASRTGVAEAFF	TGTGCCAGCCGCACCGGGGTGGCTGAAGCTTTCTTT
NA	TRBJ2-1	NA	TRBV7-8	CASSTGRNNEQFF	TGTGCCAGCAGCACAGGACGAAACAATGAGCAGTTCTTC
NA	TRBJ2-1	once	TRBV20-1	CSARSGSNEQFF	TGCAGTGCTAGATCAGGGTCCAATGAGCAGTTCTTC
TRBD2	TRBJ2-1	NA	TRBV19	CASSRGAGDEQFF	TGTGCCAGTAGCCGAGGAGCGGGGGATGAGCAGTTCTTC
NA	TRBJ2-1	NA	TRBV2	CASSVIGYNEQFF	TGTGCCAGCAGTGTCATCGGCTACAATGAGCAGTTCTTC
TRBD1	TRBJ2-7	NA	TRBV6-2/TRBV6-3	CASTSTGTGVYEQYF	TGTGCCAGCACCTCAACCGGGACAGGCGTCTACGAGCAGTACTTC
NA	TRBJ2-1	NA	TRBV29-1	CSVGTLESNEQFF	TGCAGCGTTGGGACACTAGAGTCCAATGAGCAGTTCTTC
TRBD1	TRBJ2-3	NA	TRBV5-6	CASTWDRGLTDTQYF	TGTGCCAGCACCTGGGACAGGGGACTCACAGATACGCAGTATTTT
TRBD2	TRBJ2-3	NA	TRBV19	CASGLAGGRHAQYF	TGTGCCAGTGGGCTAGCGGGGGGGCGTCACGCGCAGTATTTT
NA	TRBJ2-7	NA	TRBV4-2	CASSQEWDSVEYF	TGTGCCAGCAGCCAAGAGTGGGATAGTGTGGAGTACTTC
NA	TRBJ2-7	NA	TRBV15	CATSGDGGTYEQYF	TGTGCCACCAGCGGGGACGGGGGAACCTACGAGCAGTACTTC
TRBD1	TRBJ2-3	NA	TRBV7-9	CASSPLRGPGDTQYF	TGTGCCAGCAGCCCGCTTAGGGGGCCCGGGGATACGCAGTATTTT
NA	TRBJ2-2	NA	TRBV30	CASSTGTGELFF	TGTGCCTCTTCGACCGGCACCGGGGAGCTGTTTTTT
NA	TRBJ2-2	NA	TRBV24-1	CATGLHIGGRPTNTGELFF	TGTGCCACCGGACTCCATATCGGGGGGCGGCCGACGAACACCGGGGAGCTGTTTTTT
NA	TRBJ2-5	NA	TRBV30	CAWSIRGRETQYF	TGTGCCTGGAGCATCAGGGGTCGAGAGACCCAGTACTTC
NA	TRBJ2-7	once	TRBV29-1	CSGSQGYEQYF	TGCAGCGGATCACAGGGCTACGAGCAGTACTTC
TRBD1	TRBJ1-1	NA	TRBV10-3	CAISTGTGDVTEAFF	TGTGCCATCAGCACCGGGACAGGGGATGTCACTGAAGCTTTCTTT
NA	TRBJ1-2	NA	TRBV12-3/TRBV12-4	CASSRPGRGHYGYTF	TGTGCCAGCAGTAGGCCGGGCCGGGGGCACTATGGCTACACCTTC
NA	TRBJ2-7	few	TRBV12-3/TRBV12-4	CASSPKYEQYF	TGTGCCAGCAGTCCTAAATACGAGCAGTACTTC
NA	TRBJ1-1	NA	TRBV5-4	CASSLATRAGDTEAFF	TGTGCCAGCAGCTTGGCAACTAGGGCGGGGGACACTGAAGCTTTCTTT
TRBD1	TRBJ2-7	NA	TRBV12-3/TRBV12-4	CASSRGQGYEQYF	TGTGCCAGCAGTAGAGGACAGGGCTACGAGCAGTACTTC
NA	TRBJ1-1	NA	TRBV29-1	CSAAQGRNTEAFF	TGCAGCGCTGCACAGGGAAGGAACACTGAAGCTTTCTTT
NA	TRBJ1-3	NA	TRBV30	CAWRMSSGNTIYF	TGTGCCTGGAGGATGAGCTCTGGAAACACCATATATTTT
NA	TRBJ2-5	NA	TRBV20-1	CSSNLRGETQYF	TGCAGTTCCAACCTCAGGGGTGAGACCCAGTACTTC
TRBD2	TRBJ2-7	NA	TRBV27	CASSSPSGGSYEQYF	TGTGCCAGCAGTTCCCCTAGCGGGGGCAGTTACGAGCAGTACTTC
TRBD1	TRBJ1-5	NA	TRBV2	CASNKGDRNQPQHF	TGTGCCAGCAATAAAGGGGACAGAAATCAGCCCCAGCATTTT
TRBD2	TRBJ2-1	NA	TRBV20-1	CSASASGGAENEQFF	TGCAGTGCTAGTGCTAGCGGGGGGGCGGAGAATGAGCAGTTCTTC
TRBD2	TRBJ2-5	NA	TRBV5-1	CASSLGSGGSRETQYF	TGCGCCAGCAGCTTGGGGAGCGGGGGGAGCCGGGAGACCCAGTACTTC
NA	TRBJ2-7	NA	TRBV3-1	CASSQAYEQYF	TGTGCCAGCAGCCAAGCCTACGAGCAGTACTTC
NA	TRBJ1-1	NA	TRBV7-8	CASSRMNTEAFF	TGTGCCAGCAGCCGGATGAACACTGAAGCTTTCTTT
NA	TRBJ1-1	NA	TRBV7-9	CASSLTWRPDTEAFF	TGTGCCAGCAGCCTGACGTGGAGGCCGGACACTGAAGCTTTCTTT
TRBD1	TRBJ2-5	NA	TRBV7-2	CASSLYRGPQETQYF	TGTGCCAGCAGCTTATATAGGGGGCCCCAAGAGACCCAGTACTTC
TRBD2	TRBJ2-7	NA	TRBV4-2	CASSQSPRGGSEEQYF	TGTGCCAGCAGCCAAAGCCCGCGCGGGGGATCAGAAGAGCAGTACTTC
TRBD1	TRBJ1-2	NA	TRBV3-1	CASSQDGTAPNYGYTF	TGTGCCAGCAGCCAAGATGGGACAGCACCTAACTATGGCTACACCTTC